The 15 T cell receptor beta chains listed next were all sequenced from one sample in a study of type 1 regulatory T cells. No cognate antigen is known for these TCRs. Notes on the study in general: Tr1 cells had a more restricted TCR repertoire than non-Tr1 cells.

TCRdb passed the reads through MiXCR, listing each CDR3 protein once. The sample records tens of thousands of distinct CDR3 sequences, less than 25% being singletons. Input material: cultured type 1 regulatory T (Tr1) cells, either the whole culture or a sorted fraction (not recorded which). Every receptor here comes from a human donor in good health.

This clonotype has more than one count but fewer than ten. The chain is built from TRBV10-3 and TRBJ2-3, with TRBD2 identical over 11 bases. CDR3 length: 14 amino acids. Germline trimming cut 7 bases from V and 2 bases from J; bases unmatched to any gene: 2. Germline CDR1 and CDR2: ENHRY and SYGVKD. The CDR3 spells CAIKTSGVTDTQYF. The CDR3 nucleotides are TGTGCCATCAAGACTAGCGGGGTCACAGATACGCAGTATTTT.

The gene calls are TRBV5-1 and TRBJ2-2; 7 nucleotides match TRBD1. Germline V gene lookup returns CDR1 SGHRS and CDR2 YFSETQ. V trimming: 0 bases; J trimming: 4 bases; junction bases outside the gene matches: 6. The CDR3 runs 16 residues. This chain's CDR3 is CASSLENRGGTGELFF. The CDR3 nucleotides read TGCGCCAGCAGCTTGGAAAACAGGGGTGGCACCGGGGAGCTGTTTTTT.

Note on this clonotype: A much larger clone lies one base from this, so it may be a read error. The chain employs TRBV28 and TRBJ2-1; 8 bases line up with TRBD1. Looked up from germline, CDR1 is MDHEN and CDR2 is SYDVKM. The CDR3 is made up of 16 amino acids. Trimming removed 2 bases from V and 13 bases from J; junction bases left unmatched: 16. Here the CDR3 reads CASSLPGTGVQETQFF. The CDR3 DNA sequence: TGTGCCAGCAGTTTACCAGGGACAGGTGTCCAAGAGACCCAGTTCTTC.

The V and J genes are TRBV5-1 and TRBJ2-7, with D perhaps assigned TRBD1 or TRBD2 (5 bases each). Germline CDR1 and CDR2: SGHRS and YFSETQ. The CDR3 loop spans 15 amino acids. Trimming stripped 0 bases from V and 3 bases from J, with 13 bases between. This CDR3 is CASSLDGTSCYEQYF. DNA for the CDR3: TGCGCCAGCAGCTTGGACGGGACGTCCTGCTACGAGCAGTACTTC.

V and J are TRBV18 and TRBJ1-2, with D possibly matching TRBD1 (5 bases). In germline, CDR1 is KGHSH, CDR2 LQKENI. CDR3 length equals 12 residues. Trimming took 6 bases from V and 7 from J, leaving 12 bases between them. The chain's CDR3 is CASSLTGTGYTF. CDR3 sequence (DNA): TGTGCCAGCTCGCTCACCGGGACTGGCTACACCTTC.

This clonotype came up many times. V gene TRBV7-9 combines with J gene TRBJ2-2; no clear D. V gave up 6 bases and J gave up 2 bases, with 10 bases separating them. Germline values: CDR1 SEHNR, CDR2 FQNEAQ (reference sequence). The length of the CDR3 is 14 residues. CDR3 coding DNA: TGTGCCAGCAGGCTTGGGGTAAACACCGGGGAGCTGTTTTTT. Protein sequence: CASRLGVNTGELFF.

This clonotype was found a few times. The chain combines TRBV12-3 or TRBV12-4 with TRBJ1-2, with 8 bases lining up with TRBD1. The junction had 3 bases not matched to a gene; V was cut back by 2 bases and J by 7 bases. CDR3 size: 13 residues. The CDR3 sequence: CASSLTGGLGYTF. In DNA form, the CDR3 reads TGTGCCAGCAGTTTAACAGGGGGACTTGGCTACACCTTC.

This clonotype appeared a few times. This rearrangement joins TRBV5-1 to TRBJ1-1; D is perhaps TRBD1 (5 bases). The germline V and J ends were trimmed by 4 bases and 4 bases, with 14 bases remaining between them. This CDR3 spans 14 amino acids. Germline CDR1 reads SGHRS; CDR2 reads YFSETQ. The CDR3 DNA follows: TGCGCCAGCAGCCTAGGGACCCAGGGCACTGAAGCTTTCTTT. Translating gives CASSLGTQGTEAFF.

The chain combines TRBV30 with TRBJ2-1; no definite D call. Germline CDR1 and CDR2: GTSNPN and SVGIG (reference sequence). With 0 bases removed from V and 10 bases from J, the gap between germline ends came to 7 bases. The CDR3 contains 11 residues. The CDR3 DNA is TGTGCCTGGAGTGTCATTGACGAGCAGTTCTTC. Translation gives CAWSVIDEQFF.

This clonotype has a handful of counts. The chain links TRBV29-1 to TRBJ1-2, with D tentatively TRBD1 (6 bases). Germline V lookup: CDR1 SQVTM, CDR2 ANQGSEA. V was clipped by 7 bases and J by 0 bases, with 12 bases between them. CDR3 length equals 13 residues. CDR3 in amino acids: CSGQDRTNYGYTF. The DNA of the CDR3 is TGCAGCGGTCAGGACAGAACTAACTATGGCTACACCTTC.

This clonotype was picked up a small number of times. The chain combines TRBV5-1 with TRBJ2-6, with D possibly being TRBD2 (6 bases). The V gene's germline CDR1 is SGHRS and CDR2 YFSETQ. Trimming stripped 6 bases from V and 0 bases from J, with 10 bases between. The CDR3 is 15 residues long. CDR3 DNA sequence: TGCGCCAGCATGGAGGGGAACTCTGGGGCCAACGTCCTGACTTTC. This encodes CASMEGNSGANVLTF.

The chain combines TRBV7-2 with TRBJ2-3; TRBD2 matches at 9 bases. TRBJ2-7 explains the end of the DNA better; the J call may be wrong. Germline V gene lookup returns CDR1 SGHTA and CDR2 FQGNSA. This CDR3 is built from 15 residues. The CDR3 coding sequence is TGTGCCAGCAGCTTATCCGCTAGCGGGACCTACGAGCAGTACTTC. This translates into CASSLSASGTYEQYF.

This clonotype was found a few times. The CDR3 DNA follows: TGTGCCAGCAGCCCCGGGACTAGGGACGAGCAGTACTTC. Protein product: CASSPGTRDEQYF. The chain uses TRBV9 and TRBJ2-7; 8 bases agree with TRBD2. The CDR3 is 13 amino acids. Germline V gene lookup returns CDR1 SGDLS and CDR2 YYNGEE. V lost 4 bases and J lost 5; bases outside the gene matches: 5.

The CDR3 reads CASTTGTSGSVAYNEQFF. The CDR3 DNA reads TGTGCCAGCACTACCGGGACTAGCGGGAGTGTAGCATACAATGAGCAGTTCTTC. The chain couples TRBV19 to TRBJ2-1; 14 positions agree with TRBD2. Germline CDR1 LNHDA, CDR2 SQIVND (reference sequence). CDR3 length equals 18 residues. Trimming at V came to 9 bases and at J to 4 bases, leaving 14 bases not matched to a gene.

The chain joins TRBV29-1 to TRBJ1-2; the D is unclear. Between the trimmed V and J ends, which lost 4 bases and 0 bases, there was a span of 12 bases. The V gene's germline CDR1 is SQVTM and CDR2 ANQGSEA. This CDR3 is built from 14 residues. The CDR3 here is CSVVGVSANYGYTF. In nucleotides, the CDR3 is TGCAGCGTTGTGGGAGTTTCAGCTAACTATGGCTACACCTTC. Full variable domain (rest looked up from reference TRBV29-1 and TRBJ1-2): SAVISQKPSRDICQRGTSLTIQCQVDSQVTMMFWYRQQPGQSLTLIATANQGSEATYESGFVIDKFPISRPNLTFSTLTVSNMSPEDSSIYLCSVVGVSANYGYTFGSGTRLTVV.